The subject of this entry is one T cell receptor beta chain. Its cognate antigen is unknown. The germline CDR1 and CDR2 sequences are LNHDA and SQIVND (reference sequence). The CDR3 consists of 17 residues. V was trimmed by 4 bases and J by 3 bases, leaving 20 bases between them. This sample stems from a study of CD8+ T cells in alopecia areata. Study-wide background: For 6 to 18 months, tofacitinib was taken, and 6 months off drug followed.

It was cDNA, reverse transcribed from extracted RNA, that served as the sequencing template. The assay was immunoSEQ multiplex PCR, and TCRdb's table has in-frame clones only and misses some. In the table there are about 130,000 clones, about three fifths of which are singletons. General study findings and limits: Clonality was higher in lesional than normal scalp, especially in alopecia totalis/universalis.

The genes are TRBV19 and TRBJ2-3; D is perhaps TRBD1 or TRBD2 (5 bases each). Sequencing used CD4+ T cells sorted from blood, obtained at week 0. This TCR was recovered from a human donor with alopecia areata. The CDR3 protein is CASSTILDSQGTDTQYF. In DNA form, the CDR3 reads TGTGCCAGTAGTACTATCCTGGACTCCCAGGGAACAGATACGCAGTATTTT.